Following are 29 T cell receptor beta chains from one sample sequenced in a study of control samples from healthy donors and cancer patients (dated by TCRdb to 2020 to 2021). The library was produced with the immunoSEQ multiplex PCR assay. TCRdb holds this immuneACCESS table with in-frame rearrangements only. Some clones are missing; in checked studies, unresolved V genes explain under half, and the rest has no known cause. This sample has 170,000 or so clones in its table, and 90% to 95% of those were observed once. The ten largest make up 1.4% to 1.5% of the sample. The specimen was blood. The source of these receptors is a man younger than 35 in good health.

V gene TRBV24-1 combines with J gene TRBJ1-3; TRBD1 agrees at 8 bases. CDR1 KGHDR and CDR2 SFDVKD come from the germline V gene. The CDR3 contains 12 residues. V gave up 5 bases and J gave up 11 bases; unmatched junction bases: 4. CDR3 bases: TGTGCCACCAGTGCCCAGACAGGGGCCATATATTTT. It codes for CATSAQTGAIYF.

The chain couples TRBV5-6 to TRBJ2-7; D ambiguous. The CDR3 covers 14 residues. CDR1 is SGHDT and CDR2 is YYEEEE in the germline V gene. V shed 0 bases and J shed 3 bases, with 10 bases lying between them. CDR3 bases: TGTGCCAGCAGCTTGGGAACTGACTTCTACGAGCAGTACTTC. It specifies CASSLGTDFYEQYF.

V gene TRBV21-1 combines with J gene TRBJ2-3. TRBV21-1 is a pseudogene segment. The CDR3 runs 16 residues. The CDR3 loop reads CASSKSSGGPTDTQYF. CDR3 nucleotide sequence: TGTGCCAGCAGCAAATCCAGTGGGGGACCCACAGATACGCAGTATTTT.

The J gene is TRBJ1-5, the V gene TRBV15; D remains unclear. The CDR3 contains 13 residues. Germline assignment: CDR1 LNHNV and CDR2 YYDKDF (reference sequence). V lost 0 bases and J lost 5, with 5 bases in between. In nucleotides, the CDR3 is TGTGCCACCAGCAGAGATCATGATCAGCCCCAGCATTTT. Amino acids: CATSRDHDQPQHF. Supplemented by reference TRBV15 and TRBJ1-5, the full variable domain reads DAMVIQNPRYQVTQFGKPVTLSCSQTLNHNVMYWYQQKSSQAPKLLFHYYDKDFNNEADTPDNFQSRRPNTSFCFLDIRSPGLGDTAMYLCATSRDHDQPQHFGDGTRLSIL.

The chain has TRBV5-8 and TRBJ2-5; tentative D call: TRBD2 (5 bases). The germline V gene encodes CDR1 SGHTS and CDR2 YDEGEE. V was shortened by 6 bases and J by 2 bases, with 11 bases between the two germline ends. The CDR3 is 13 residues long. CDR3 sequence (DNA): TGTGCCAGCAATTGGGTAGCGCAAGAGACCCAGTACTTC. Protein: CASNWVAQETQYF.

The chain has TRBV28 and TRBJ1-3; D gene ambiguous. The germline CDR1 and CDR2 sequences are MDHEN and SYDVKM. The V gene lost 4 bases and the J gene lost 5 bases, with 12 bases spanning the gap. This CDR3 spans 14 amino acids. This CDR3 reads CASSSPTLRNTIYF. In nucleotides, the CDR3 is TGTGCCAGCAGTTCCCCGACCCTGAGAAACACCATATATTTT.

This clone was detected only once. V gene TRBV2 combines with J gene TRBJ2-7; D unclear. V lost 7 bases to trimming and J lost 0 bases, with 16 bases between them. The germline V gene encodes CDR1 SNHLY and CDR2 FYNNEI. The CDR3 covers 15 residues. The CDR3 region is CASKYVGGSSYEQYF. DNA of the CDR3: TGTGCCAGCAAATACGTTGGCGGAAGCTCCTACGAGCAGTACTTC.

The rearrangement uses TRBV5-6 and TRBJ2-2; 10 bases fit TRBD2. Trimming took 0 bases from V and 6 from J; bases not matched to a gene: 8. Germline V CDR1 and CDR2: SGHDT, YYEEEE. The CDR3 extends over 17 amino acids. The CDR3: CASSLDLSGGASGELFF. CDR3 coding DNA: TGTGCCAGCAGCTTGGACCTCAGCGGGGGGGCTTCCGGGGAGCTGTTTTTT.

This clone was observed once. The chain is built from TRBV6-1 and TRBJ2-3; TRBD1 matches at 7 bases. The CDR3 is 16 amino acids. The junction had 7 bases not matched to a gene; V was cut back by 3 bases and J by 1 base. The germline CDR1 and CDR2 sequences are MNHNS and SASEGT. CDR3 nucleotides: TGTGCCAGCAGTGAGGAAGCCGGACAGGGCACAGATACGCAGTATTTT. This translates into CASSEEAGQGTDTQYF.

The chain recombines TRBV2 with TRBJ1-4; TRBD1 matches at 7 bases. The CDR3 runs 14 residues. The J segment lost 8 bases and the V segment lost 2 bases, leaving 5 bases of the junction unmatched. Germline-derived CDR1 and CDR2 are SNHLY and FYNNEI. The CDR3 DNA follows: TGTGCCAGCAGTGAAAGTCGCAGGGGGGAAAAACTGTTTTTT. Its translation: CASSESRRGEKLFF.

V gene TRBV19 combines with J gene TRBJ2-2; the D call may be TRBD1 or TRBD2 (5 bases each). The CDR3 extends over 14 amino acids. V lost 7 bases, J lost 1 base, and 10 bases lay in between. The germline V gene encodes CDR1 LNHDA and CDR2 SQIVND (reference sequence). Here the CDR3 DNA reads TGTGCCAGTAATATGGGGGTGAACACCGGGGAGCTGTTTTTT. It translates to CASNMGVNTGELFF.

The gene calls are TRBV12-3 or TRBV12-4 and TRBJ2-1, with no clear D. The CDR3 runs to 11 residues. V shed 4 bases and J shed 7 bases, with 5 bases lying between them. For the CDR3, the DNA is TGTGCCAGCAGTTATAGTAATGAGCAGTTCTTC. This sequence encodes CASSYSNEQFF.

The CDR3: CASSYWGDYGYTF. The DNA for the CDR3 is TGTGCCAGCAGCTATTGGGGTGACTATGGCTACACCTTC. This chain links TRBV7-9 with TRBJ1-2; D is unresolved. Germline CDR1 SEHNR, CDR2 FQNEAQ (reference sequence). The CDR3 runs 13 residues. V dropped 4 bases and J dropped 3 bases, with 9 bases sitting between them.

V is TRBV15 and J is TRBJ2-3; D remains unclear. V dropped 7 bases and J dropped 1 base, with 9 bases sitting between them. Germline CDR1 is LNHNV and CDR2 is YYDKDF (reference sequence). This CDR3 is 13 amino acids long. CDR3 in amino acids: CATKKGGTDTQYF. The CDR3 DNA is TGTGCCACCAAAAAAGGCGGCACAGATACGCAGTATTTT.

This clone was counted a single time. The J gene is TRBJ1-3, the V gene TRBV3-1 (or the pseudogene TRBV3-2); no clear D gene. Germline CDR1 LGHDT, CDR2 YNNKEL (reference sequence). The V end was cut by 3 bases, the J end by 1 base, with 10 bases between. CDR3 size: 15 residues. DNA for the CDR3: TGTGCCAGCAGCCAGGAGGCAGGATCTGGAAACACCATATATTTT. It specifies CASSQEAGSGNTIYF.

The DNA of the CDR3 is TGTGCCAGTAGTGGGCCCGGGGAGCTGTTTTTT. This codes for CASSGPGELFF. The chain carries TRBV19 and TRBJ2-2; D is uncertain. The CDR3 length is 11 residues. Looked up from germline, CDR1 is LNHDA and CDR2 is SQIVND (reference sequence). The ends were cut back, 5 bases at V and 6 bases at J, with 4 bases in the middle.

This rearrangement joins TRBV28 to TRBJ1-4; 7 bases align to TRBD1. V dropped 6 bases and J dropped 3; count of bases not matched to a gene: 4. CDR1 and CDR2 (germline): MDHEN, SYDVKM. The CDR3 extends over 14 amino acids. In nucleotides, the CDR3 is TGTGCCAGCAGGGACAGGTCGGCTAATGAAAAACTGTTTTTT. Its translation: CASRDRSANEKLFF.

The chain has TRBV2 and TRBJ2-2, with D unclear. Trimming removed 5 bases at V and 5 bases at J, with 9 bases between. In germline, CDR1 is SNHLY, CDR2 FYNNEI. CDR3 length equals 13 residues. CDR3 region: CASSLSRTGELFF. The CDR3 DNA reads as TGTGCCAGCAGTCTCTCCAGGACCGGGGAGCTGTTTTTT.

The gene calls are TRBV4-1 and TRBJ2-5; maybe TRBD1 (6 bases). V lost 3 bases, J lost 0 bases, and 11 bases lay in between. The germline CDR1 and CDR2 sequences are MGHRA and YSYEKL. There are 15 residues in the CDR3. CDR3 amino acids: CASSQLTGNQETQYF. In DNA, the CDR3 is TGCGCCAGCAGCCAGTTGACAGGAAACCAAGAGACCCAGTACTTC.

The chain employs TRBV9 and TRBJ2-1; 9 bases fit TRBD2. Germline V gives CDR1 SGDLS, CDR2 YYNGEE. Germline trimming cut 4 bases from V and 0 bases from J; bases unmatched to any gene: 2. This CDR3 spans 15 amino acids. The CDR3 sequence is CASSPSGDSYNEQFF. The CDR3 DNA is TGTGCCAGCAGCCCTAGCGGGGACTCCTACAATGAGCAGTTCTTC.

The CDR3 DNA reads as TGTGCCAGCAGTTCTACAGGGGGGAATCAGCCCCAGCATTTT. Protein product: CASSSTGGNQPQHF. The chain couples TRBV25-1 to TRBJ1-5; 8 positions match TRBD1. Germline CDR1 reads MGHDK; CDR2 reads SYGVNS. J was trimmed by 4 bases and V by 5 bases; bases with no gene match: 4. The CDR3 sequence is 14 residues long.

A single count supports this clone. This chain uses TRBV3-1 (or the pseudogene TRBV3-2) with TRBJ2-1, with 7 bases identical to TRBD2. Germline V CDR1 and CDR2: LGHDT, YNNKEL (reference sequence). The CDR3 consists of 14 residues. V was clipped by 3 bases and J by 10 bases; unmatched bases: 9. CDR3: CASSQEGGTLEQFF. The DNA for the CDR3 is TGTGCCAGCAGCCAGGAGGGAGGGACTTTAGAGCAGTTCTTC.

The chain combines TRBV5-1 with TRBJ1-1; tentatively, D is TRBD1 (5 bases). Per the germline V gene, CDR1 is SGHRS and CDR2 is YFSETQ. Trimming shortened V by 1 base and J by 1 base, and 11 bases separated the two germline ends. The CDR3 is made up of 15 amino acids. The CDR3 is CASSLIQGSNTEAFF. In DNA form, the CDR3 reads TGCGCCAGCAGCTTGATCCAGGGTTCGAACACTGAAGCTTTCTTT. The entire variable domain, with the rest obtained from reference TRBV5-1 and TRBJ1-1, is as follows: KAGVTQTPRYLIKTRGQQVTLSCSPISGHRSVSWYQQTPGQGLQFLFEYFSETQRNKGNFPGRFSGRQFSNSRSEMNVSTLELGDSALYLCASSLIQGSNTEAFFGQGTRLTVV.

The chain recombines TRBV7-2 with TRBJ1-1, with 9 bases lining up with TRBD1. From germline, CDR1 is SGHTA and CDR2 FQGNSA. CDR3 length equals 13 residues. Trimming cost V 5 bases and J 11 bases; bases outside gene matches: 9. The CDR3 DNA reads TGTGCCAGCAGCCACGACAGGGGGATGTGGGCTTTCTTT. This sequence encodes CASSHDRGMWAFF.

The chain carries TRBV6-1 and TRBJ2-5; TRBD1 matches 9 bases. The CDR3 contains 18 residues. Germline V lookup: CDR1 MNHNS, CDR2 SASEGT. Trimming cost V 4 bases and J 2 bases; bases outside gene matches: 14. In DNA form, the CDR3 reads TGTGCCAGCAGTGTCCGTTTTATCGGGACAGGGTCGCAAGAGACCCAGTACTTC. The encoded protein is CASSVRFIGTGSQETQYF.

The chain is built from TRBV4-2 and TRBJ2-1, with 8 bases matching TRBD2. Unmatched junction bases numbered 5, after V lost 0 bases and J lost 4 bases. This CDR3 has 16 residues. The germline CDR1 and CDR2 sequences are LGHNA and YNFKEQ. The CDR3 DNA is TGTGCCAGCAGCCAAGAGGGCGGGGGGACATACAATGAGCAGTTCTTC. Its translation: CASSQEGGGTYNEQFF.

The CDR3 here is CATQDPGGEQYF. The CDR3 nucleotides are TGTGCCACCCAGGATCCCGGGGGGGAGCAGTACTTC. The chain uses TRBV24-1 and TRBJ2-7; TRBD2 matches 7 bases. Germline CDR1 is KGHDR and CDR2 is SFDVKD. The length of the CDR3 is 12 residues. With 9 bases clipped from V and 7 bases from J, the junction kept 8 bases outside the gene matches.

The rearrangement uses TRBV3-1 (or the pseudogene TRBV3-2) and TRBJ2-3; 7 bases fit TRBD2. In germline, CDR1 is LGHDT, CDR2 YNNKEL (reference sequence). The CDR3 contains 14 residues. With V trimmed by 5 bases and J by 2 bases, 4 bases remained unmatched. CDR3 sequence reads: CASSYGGNTDTQYF. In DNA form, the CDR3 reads TGTGCCAGCAGCTACGGGGGGAACACAGATACGCAGTATTTT.

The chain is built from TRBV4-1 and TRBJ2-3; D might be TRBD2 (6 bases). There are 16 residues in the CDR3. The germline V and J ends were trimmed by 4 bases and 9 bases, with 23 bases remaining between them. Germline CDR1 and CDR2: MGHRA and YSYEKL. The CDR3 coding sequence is TGCGCCAGCAGCCGCGCCTCGGGACTGGAAATAGCCACGCAGTATTTT. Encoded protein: CASSRASGLEIATQYF.